Given below is one TCR beta chain in context. Profiled with immunoSEQ multiplex PCR; TCRdb holds only in-frame clones, not every one. This table holds 67,000 or so clones, around 89% found once. This sample was included in a study of OX40 agonist ivuxolimab in advanced cancers. Study-wide context: Patients enrolled in dose escalation were diagnosed with hepatocellular carcinoma, melanoma, renal cell or head and neck cancer.

People who had autoimmune disease history or systemic immunosuppression were excluded. The sequence was obtained from an adult with an advanced solid tumor such as melanoma, head and neck, liver or kidney cancer. The source material was CD4+ or CD8+ T cells sorted from blood, sampled in a trial of the OX40 agonist ivuxolimab.

This CDR3 reads CASSYRQGGRDTQYF. The DNA of the CDR3 is TGTGCCAGCAGTTACAGACAGGGGGGTAGGGATACGCAGTATTTT. This chain links TRBV28 with TRBJ2-3; 9 nucleotides match TRBD1. Germline trimming cut 4 bases from V and 6 bases from J; bases unmatched to any gene: 8. The germline CDR1 and CDR2 sequences are MDHEN and SYDVKM. The CDR3 spans 15 residues.